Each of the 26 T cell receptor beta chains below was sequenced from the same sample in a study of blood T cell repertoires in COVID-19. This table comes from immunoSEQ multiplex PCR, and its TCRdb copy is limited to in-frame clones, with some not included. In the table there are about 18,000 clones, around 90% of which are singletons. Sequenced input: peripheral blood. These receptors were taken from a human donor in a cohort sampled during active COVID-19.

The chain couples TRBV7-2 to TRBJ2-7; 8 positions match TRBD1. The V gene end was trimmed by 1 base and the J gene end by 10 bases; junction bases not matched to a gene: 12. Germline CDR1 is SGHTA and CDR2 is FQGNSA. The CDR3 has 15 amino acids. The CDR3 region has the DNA TGTGCCAGCAGCTTAGGTGGGACAGGCCCGACGGGACAGTACTTC. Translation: CASSLGGTGPTGQYF.

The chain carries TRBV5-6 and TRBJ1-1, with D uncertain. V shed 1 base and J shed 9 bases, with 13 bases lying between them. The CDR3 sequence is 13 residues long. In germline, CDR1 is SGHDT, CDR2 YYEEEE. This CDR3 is CASSLKVRDKAFF. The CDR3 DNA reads TGTGCCAGCAGCTTGAAGGTTCGGGATAAAGCTTTCTTT. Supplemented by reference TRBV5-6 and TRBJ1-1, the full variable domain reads DAGVTQSPTHLIKTRGQQVTLRCSPKSGHDTVSWYQQALGQGPQFIFQYYEEEERQRGNFPDRFSGHQFPNYSSELNVNALLLGDSALYLCASSLKVRDKAFFGQGTRLTVV.

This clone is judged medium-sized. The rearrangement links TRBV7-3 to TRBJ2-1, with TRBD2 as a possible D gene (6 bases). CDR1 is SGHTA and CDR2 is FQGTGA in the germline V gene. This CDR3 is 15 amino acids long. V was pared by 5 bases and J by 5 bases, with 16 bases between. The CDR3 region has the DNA TGTGCCAGCAGCCTGGGACTGCCTGGGAACAATGAGCAGTTCTTC. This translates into CASSLGLPGNNEQFF.

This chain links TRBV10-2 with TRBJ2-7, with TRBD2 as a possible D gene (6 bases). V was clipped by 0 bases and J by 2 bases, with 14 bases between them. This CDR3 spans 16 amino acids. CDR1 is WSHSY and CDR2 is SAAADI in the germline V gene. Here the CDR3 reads CASSESSGPTTYEQYF. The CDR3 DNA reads TGCGCCAGCAGTGAGTCGAGCGGGCCAACTACCTACGAGCAGTACTTC.

CDR3: CASSPDSVTGELFF. The CDR3 DNA reads TGTGCCAGCAGTCCCGACAGCGTCACGGGGGAGCTGTTTTTT. The rearrangement links TRBV7-9 to TRBJ2-2, with D tentatively TRBD1 (5 bases). Deletions cut 6 bases from V and 8 bases from J, with 16 bases between. Germline CDR1 and CDR2: SEHNR and FQNEAQ (reference sequence). The CDR3 has 14 residues.

The CDR3 reads CASSFPRGRKDTQYF. As DNA, the CDR3 is TGTGCCAGCAGCTTCCCCAGGGGGCGAAAAGATACGCAGTATTTT. V and J are TRBV7-8 and TRBJ2-3, with 8 nucleotides matching TRBD1. The CDR3 has 15 residues. CDR1 is SGHVS, CDR2 FQNEAQ, per germline. V trimming: 3 bases; J trimming: 5 bases; junction bases outside the gene matches: 7.

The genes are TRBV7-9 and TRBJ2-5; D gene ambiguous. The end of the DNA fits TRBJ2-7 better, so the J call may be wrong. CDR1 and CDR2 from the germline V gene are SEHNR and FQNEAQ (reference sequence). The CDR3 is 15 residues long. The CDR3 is CASSSRQVSSYEQYF. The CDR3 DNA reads TGTGCCAGCAGCTCTCGGCAGGTCAGCTCCTACGAGCAGTACTTC.

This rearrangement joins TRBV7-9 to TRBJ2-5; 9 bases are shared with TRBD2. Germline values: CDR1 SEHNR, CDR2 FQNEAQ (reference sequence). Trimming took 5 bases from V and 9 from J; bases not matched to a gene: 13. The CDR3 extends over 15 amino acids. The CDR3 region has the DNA TGTGCCAGCAGCCCCATGGCGGGAGGGCCCCCGGCCCAGTACTTC. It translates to CASSPMAGGPPAQYF.

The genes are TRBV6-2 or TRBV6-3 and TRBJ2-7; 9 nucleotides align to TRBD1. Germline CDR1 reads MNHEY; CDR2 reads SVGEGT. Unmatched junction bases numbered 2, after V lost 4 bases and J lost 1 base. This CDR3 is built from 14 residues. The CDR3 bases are TGTGCCAGCAGTTCTGGACAGGGGTCCTACGAGCAGTACTTC. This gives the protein CASSSGQGSYEQYF.

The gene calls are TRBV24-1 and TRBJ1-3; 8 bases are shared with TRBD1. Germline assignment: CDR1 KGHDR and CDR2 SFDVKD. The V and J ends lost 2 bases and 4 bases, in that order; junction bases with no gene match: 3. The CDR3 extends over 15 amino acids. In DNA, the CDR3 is TGTGCCACCAGTGATTCGTCAGGGGGCGGAAACACCATATATTTT. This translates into CATSDSSGGGNTIYF.

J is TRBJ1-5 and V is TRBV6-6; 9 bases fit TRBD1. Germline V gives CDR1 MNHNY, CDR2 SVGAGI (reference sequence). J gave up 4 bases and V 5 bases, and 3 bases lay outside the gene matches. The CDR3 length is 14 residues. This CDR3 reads CASSGGTGNQPQHF. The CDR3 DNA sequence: TGTGCCAGCAGTGGGGGGACAGGGAATCAGCCCCAGCATTTT.

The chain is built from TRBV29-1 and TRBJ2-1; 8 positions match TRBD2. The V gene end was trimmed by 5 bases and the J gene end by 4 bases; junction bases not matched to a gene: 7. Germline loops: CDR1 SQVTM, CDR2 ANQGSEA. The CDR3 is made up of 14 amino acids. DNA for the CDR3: TGCAGCGTTTTGGCGGGAGGAGAATACAATGAGCAGTTCTTC. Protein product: CSVLAGGEYNEQFF.

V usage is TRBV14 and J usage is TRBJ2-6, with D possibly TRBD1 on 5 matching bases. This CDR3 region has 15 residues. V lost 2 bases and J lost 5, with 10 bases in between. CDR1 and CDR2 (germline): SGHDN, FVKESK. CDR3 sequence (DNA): TGTGCCAGCAGCCAACCGCAGGGTAGGGCCAACGTCCTGACTTTC. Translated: CASSQPQGRANVLTF.

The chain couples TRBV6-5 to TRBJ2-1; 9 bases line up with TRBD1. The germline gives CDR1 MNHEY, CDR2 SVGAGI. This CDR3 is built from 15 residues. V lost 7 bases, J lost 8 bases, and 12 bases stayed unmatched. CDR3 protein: CASTTGQGRAHEQFF. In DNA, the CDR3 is TGTGCCAGCACCACGGGACAGGGTAGGGCCCATGAGCAGTTCTTC.

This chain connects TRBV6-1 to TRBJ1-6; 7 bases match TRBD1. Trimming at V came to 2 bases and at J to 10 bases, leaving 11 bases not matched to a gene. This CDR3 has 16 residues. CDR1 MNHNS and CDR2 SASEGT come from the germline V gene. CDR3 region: CASSERTGGRGSPLHF. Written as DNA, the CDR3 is TGTGCCAGCAGTGAACGGACAGGAGGCAGGGGGTCACCCCTCCACTTT.

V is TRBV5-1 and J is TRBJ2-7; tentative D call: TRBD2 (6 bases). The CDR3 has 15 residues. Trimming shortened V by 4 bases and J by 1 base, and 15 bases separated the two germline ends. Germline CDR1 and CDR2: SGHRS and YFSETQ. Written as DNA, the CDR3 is TGCGCCAGCAGCCTTCCGGGACTGGGATCCTACGAGCAGTACTTC. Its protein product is CASSLPGLGSYEQYF.

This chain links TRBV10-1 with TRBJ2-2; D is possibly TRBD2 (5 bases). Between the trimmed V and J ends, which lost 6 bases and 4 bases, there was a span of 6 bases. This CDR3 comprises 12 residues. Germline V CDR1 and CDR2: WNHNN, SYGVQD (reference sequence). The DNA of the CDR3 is TGCGCCAGCAGAGGACTCACCGGGGAGCTGTTTTTT. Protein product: CASRGLTGELFF.

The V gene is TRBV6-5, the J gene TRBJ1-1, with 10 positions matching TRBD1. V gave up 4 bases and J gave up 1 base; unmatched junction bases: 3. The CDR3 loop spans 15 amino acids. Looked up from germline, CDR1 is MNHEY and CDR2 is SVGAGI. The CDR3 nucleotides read TGTGCCAGCAGTTGGGGGGACAGGGGGAACACTGAAGCTTTCTTT. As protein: CASSWGDRGNTEAFF.

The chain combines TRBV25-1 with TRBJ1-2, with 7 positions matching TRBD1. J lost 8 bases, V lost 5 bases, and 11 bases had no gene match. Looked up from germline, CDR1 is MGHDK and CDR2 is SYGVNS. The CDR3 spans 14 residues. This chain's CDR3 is CASSRQGDRGGYTF. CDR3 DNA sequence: TGTGCCAGCAGTCGTCAGGGGGACCGGGGGGGCTACACCTTC.

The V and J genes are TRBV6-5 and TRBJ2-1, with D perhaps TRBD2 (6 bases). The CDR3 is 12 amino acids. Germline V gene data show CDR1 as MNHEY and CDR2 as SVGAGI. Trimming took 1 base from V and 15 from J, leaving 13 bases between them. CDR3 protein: CASSYYGGAPFF. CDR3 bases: TGTGCCAGCAGTTACTACGGGGGTGCCCCGTTCTTC.

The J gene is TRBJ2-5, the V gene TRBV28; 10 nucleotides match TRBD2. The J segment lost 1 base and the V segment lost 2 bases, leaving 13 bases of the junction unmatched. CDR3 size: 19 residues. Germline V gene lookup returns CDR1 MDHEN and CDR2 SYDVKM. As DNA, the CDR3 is TGTGCCAGCAGTTTACGACCGCCTCTAGCGGGGGAGATCCAAGAGACCCAGTACTTC. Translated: CASSLRPPLAGEIQETQYF.

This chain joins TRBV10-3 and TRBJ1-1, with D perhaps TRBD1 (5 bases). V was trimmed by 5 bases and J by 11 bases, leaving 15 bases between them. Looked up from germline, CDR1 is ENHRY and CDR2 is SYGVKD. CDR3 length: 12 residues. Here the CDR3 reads CAISSGLTDAFF. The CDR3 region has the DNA TGTGCCATCAGTTCCGGGCTGACAGACGCTTTCTTT.

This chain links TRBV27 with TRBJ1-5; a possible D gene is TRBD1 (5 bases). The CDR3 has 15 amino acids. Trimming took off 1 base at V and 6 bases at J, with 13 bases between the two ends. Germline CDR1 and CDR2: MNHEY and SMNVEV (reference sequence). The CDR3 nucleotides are TGTGCCAGCAGTTTATTATCAGGGATGGGTCAGCCCCAGCATTTT. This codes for CASSLLSGMGQPQHF.

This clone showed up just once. CDR3 DNA sequence: TGTGCCGGCCAGACCGGGACAGGCCATAATTCACCCCTCCACTTT. Its translation: CAGQTGTGHNSPLHF. The chain links TRBV19 to TRBJ1-6, with 8 bases identical to TRBD1. This CDR3 is 15 amino acids long. With 11 bases clipped from V and 5 bases from J, the junction kept 11 bases outside the gene matches. The germline CDR1 and CDR2 sequences are LNHDA and SQIVND (reference sequence).

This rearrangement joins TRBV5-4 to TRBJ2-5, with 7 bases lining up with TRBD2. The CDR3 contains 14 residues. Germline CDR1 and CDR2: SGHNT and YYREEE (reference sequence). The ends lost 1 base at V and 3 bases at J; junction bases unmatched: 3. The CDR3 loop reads CASSLTSAEETQYF. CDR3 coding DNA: TGTGCCAGCAGCTTGACTAGCGCAGAAGAGACCCAGTACTTC. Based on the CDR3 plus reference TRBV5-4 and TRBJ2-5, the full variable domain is ETGVTQSPTHLIKTRGQQVTLRCSSQSGHNTVSWYQQALGQGPQFIFQYYREEENGRGNFPPRFSGLQFPNYSSELNVNALELDDSALYLCASSLTSAEETQYFGPGTRLLVL.

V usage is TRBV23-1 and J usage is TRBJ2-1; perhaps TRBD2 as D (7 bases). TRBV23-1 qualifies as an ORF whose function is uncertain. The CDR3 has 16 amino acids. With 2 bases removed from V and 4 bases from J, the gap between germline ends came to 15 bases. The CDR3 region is CASSQGRGGLYNEQFF. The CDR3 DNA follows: TGCGCCAGCAGTCAAGGTAGGGGGGGGCTGTACAATGAGCAGTTCTTC.